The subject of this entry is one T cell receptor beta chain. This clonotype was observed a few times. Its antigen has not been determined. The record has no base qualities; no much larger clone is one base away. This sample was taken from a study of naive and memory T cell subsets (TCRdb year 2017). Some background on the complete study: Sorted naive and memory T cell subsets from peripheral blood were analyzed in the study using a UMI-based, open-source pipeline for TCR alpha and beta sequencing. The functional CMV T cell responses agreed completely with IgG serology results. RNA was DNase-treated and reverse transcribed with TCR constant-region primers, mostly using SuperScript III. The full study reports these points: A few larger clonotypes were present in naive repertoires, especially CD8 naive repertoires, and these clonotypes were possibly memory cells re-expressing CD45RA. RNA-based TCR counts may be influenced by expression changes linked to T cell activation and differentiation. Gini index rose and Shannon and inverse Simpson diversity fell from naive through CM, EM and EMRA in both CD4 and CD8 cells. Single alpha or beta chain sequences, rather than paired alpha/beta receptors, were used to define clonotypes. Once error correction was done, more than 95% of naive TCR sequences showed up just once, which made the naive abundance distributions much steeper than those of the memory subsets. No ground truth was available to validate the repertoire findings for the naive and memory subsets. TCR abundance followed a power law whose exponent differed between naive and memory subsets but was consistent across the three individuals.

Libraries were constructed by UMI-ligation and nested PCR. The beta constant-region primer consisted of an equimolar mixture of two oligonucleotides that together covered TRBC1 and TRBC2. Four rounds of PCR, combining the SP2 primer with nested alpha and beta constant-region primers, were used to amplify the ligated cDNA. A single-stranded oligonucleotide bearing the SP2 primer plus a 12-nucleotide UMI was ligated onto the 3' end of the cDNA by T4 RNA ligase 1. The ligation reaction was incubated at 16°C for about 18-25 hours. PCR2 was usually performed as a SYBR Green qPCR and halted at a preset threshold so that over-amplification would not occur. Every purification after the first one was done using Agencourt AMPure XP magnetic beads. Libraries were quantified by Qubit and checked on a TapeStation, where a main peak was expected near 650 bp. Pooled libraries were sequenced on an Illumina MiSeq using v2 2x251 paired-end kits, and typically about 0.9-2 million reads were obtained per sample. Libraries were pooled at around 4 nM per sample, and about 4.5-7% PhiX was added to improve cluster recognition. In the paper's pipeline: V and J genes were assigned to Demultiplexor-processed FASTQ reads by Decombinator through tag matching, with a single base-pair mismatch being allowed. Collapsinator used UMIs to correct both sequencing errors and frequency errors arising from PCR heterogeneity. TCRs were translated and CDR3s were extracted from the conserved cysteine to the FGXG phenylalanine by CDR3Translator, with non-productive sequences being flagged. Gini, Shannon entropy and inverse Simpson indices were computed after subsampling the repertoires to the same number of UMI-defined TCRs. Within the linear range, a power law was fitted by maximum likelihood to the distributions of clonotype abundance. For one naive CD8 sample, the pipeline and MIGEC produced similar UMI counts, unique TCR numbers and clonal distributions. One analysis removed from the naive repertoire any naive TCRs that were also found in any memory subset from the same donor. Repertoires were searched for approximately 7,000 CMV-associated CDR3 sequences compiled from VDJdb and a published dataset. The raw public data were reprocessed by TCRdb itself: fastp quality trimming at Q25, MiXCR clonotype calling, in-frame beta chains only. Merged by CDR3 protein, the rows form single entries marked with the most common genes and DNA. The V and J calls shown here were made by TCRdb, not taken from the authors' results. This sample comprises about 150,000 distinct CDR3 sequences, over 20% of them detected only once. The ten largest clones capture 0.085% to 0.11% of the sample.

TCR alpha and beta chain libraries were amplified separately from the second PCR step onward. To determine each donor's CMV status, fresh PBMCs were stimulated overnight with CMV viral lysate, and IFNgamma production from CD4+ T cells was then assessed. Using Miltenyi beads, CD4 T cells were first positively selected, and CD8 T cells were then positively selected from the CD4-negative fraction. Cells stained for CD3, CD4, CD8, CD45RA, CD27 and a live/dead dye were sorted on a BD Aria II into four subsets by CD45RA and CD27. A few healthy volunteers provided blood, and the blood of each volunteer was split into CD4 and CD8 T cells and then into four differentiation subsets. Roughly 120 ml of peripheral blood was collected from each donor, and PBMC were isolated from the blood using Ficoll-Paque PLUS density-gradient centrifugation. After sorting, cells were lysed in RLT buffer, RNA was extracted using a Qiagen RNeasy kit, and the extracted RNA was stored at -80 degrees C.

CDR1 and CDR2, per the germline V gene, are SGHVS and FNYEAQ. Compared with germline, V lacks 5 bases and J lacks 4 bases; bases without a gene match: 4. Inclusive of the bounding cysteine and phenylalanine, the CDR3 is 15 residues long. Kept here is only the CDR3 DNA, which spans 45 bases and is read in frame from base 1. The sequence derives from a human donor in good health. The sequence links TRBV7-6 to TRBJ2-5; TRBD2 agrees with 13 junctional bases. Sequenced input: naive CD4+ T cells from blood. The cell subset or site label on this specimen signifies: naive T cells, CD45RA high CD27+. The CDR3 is CASSPGLAGAETQYF. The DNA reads TGTGCCAGCAGCCCAGGACTAGCGGGAGCAGAGACCCAGTACTTC.